This TCR beta chain appears in the sequencing data of a study of breast tumors, draining lymph nodes, adjacent tissues. Germline V lookup: CDR1 SGHDN, CDR2 FVKESK. CDR3 length: 15 residues. A note on this clonotype: Its cognate antigen is unknown. An end of the junction differs from the germline gene, which may be a read error.

Notes on the study in general: Most tumor T cells seemingly derive from lymph node, then expand in tumor. Tumor repertoires ranked between lymph nodes and nontumor tissue in diversity, with V and J gene preferences. Tumor and nontumor repertoires were significantly more similar in luminal-like than in basal-like breast cancer.

TCRdb re-derived calls from the multiplex PCR reads in MiXCR, one entry per CDR3 protein. The sample records approximately 200,000 distinct CDR3 sequences, roughly 31% being singletons. Samples came from axillary lymph nodes draining the breast cancer. The chain combines TRBV14 with TRBJ1-2; 8 nucleotides line up with TRBD1. Sequenced input: axillary lymph node tissue. The clonotype comes from a female donor with breast cancer. Some clones in this sample may be carry-over from other donors' samples. In DNA form, the CDR3 reads TGTGCCAGCAGCCGGACAGGGAAAGAAGAGTATGGCTCCACCTTC. Translation gives CASSRTGKEEYGSTF.